The 11 T cell receptor beta chains in this list originate from one sample, sequenced in a study of T-cell reconstitution after alpha-beta-depleted transplantation in children. Construction of the TCRbeta library involved unique molecular identifiers. A single record per CDR3 protein comes from TCRdb applying MiXCR to the PCR reads. The profile shows hundreds of thousands of distinct CDR3 sequences, around 12% of them singletons. The sequenced sample was PBMCs from the stem cell graft donor, obtained from the stem cell graft. All receptors come from a human donor who donated a stem cell graft to a child with acute lymphoblastic leukemia.

The chain uses TRBV7-9 and TRBJ2-2; weak D call: TRBD2 (6 bases). V lost 2 bases, J lost 3 bases, and 10 bases lay in between. This CDR3 spans 15 amino acids. From germline, CDR1 is SEHNR and CDR2 FQNEAQ (reference sequence). CDR3 sequence: CASSLRGIDTGELFF. The CDR3, as DNA: TGTGCCAGCAGCTTACGGGGGATCGACACCGGGGAGCTGTTTTTT. The full variable domain, rest sourced from reference TRBV7-9 and TRBJ2-2, is DTGVSQNPRHKITKRGQNVTFRCDPISEHNRLYWYRQTLGQGPEFLTYFQNEAQLEKSRLLSDRFSAERPKGSFSTLEIQRTEQGDSAMYLCASSLRGIDTGELFFGEGSRLTVL.

This chain uses TRBV10-3 with TRBJ2-7; possibly TRBD1 for D (6 bases). The germline gives CDR1 ENHRY, CDR2 SYGVKD. The CDR3 sequence is 12 residues long. V lost 8 bases to trimming and J lost 3 bases, with 11 bases between them. The CDR3 region is CAIGTFYYEQYF. As DNA, the CDR3 is TGTGCCATCGGGACATTCTACTACGAGCAGTACTTC.

This clonotype was counted many times. In DNA form, the CDR3 reads TGTGCCAGCAGCCCCTCCAAGCATTTAGGGACGAAAAAACGGGGAGAGACCCAGTACTTC. Translating it yields CASSPSKHLGTKKRGETQYF. The chain is built from TRBV7-6 and TRBJ2-5; D might be TRBD1 or TRBD2, each matching 5 bases. V was cut by 5 bases and J by 4 bases, with 32 bases left in between. Germline V gene sequence: CDR1 SGHVS, CDR2 FNYEAQ. The CDR3 sequence is 20 residues long.

In this sample, this clonotype turned up many times. The chain couples TRBV3-1 to TRBJ2-4; 16 bases map to TRBD2. After removal of 3 bases from V and 5 bases from J, the junction contained 1 base not matched to a gene. Germline V gives CDR1 LGHDT, CDR2 YNNKEL (reference sequence). The CDR3 has 16 amino acids. The DNA of the CDR3 is TGTGCCAGCAGCCAGGGACTAGCGGGAGGGGAAAACATTCAGTACTTC. It yields the protein CASSQGLAGGENIQYF.

Remarks on this clonotype: A much larger clone lies one base from this, so it may be a read error. The V call is TRBV3-1, the J call TRBJ1-1; possibly TRBD1 for D (6 bases). The CDR3 is 14 residues long. CDR1 and CDR2 (germline): LGHDT, YNNKEL (reference sequence). CDR3 DNA: TGTGCCGGCAGCCCACTGGGGGCGAACACTGAAGCTTTCTTT. Its translation: CAGSPLGANTEAFF. Full variable domain (rest looked up from reference TRBV3-1 and TRBJ1-1): DTAVSQTPKYLVTQMGNDKSIKCEQNLGHDTMYWYKQDSKKFLKIMFSYNNKELIINETVPNRFSPKSPDKAHLNLHINSLELGDSAVYFCAGSPLGANTEAFFGQGTRLTVV.

The V and J genes are TRBV19 and TRBJ2-5; a possible D gene is TRBD2 (6 bases). V lost 3 bases and J 7 bases, leaving 21 bases between the germline ends. Germline assignment: CDR1 LNHDA and CDR2 SQIVND (reference sequence). This CDR3 has 16 residues. The CDR3 region is CASSIVRDFGTGTQYF. DNA for the CDR3: TGTGCCAGTAGTATTGTCCGGGACTTTGGTACAGGGACCCAGTACTTC.

This clonotype has at least ten counts. The CDR3 protein is CASSLATGGPYEQYF. CDR3 DNA sequence: TGTGCCAGCAGCTTAGCGACAGGGGGCCCCTACGAGCAGTACTTC. The J gene is TRBJ2-7, the V gene TRBV7-8; 10 bases are a match to TRBD1. Germline V gene data show CDR1 as SGHVS and CDR2 as FQNEAQ. The V and J ends lost 0 bases and 2 bases, in that order; junction bases with no gene match: 1. CDR3 length: 15 residues.

The chain joins TRBV20-1 to TRBJ2-5; TRBD1 matches at 9 bases. The CDR3 has 15 residues. Germline loops: CDR1 DFQATT, CDR2 SNEGSKA (reference sequence). V lost 6 bases and J lost 2; bases outside the gene matches: 10. The CDR3 protein is CSAEASDRGQETQYF. Here the CDR3 DNA reads TGCAGTGCGGAAGCTTCGGACAGGGGACAAGAGACCCAGTACTTC.

This clonotype was found many times. The genes are TRBV2 and TRBJ2-1; D could derive from TRBD1 or TRBD2 (5 bases each). Germline CDR1 is SNHLY and CDR2 is FYNNEI. V was pared by 7 bases and J by 5 bases, with 18 bases between. This CDR3 has 15 residues. CDR3 in amino acids: CASTEGRAGNNEQFF. DNA of the CDR3: TGTGCCAGCACCGAGGGCAGGGCCGGCAACAATGAGCAGTTCTTC.

This clonotype has a count of ten or more. The chain carries TRBV6-1 and TRBJ1-1; 7 bases align to TRBD1. The germline V gene encodes CDR1 MNHNS and CDR2 SASEGT. The J segment lost 5 bases and the V segment lost 1 base, leaving 4 bases of the junction unmatched. CDR3 length: 14 residues. CDR3 loop: CASSEGTGGTEAFF. CDR3 in DNA: TGTGCCAGCAGTGAAGGGACAGGAGGTACTGAAGCTTTCTTT.

This clonotype was detected many times. V is TRBV7-2 and J is TRBJ2-6; D remains unclear. The V end lost 0 bases, the J end lost 0 bases, and 6 bases lay between the germline ends. Germline CDR1 SGHTA, CDR2 FQGNSA. This CDR3 has 16 residues. DNA for the CDR3: TGTGCCAGCAGCTTAGCTAGGGCCTCTGGGGCCAACGTCCTGACTTTC. It yields the protein CASSLARASGANVLTF.